The following is a TCR beta chain sequence with its context. The antigen it binds to is not known. No base-level quality is on record; no much larger clone is a single base apart. Patients underwent resection in Japan or China between the mid-2010s and the late 2010s. The histologic diagnosis of each case was independently confirmed on H&E slides by two lung cancer pathologists. For nucleic acid extraction, premalignant or tumor cells were enriched by macro-dissection following pathologic assessment. DNA was isolated from FFPE tissue using the AllPrep DNA/RNA FFPE Kit. The CDR3 goes from the cysteine to the phenylalanine over 13 residues. Only the CDR3 portion is preserved as DNA: 39 bases, with reading frame beginning at the first base. CDR1 and CDR2 are read off the germline V gene (reference sequence) as LNHDA and SQIVND. Trimming accounts for 5 bases at V and 3 bases at J, while the number of junction bases matched to no gene is 4.

This specimen comes from a study of immune evolution from preneoplasia to lung adenocarcinoma (dated by TCRdb to about 2021). Turning to the overall study: HLA loss of heterozygosity was seen in approximately 6.5%, 16% and 36% of AIS, MIA and ADC lesions, and in no AAH lesions. The study used immune gene expression, TCR sequencing and multiplex immunofluorescence to profile the immune contexture of lung adenocarcinoma precursors and invasive adenocarcinoma. The sample size was set by how many specimens were available, not by a prior power calculation. According to the study, more than 100 samples were used for TCR sequencing. Whole exome sequencing and methylation data from the same cohort of nodules were integrated with the immune data. TCR sequencing data came from about 52 patients. The overall cohort comprised around 55 patients with pulmonary nodules who underwent surgical resection. Resected precursor lesions (AAH, AIS, MIA) and invasive adenocarcinomas were each compared against paired morphologically normal lung tissue. POLYSOLVER was used to infer Class I HLA alleles from exome data, while LOHHLA was used to detect allele-specific HLA loss. Summary of the overall study and its limitations: Because all patients came from Japan and China, whether the findings apply to Western populations was uncertain. Clonality was highest in normal lung, while later-stage lesions appeared to have lower clonality but higher T cell density and diversity. The findings were based on association rather than direct causation, and larger cohorts with long-term follow-up and longitudinal biopsies were deemed needed. Normal lung had the highest top T cell clone frequencies, which appeared to decline progressively from AAH through AIS, MIA and invasive adenocarcinoma. T cell clonality was highest in KRAS-mutant nodules compared with EGFR-mutant or double wild-type lesions.

Using the immunoSEQ hsTCRbeta Kit, TCR beta CDR3 regions were sequenced from DNA. The study's processing was this. TCR sequencing data were analysed with the ImmunoSEQ Analyzer. T cell clonality was defined as 1 minus Pielou's evenness, calculated on productive rearrangements. To measure T cell diversity, the inverse Simpson index was applied to productive templates. T cell density was expressed as TCR beta template counts normalized to usable DNA, with usable DNA estimated by amplifying and sequencing housekeeping genes. Two-sided Kruskal-Wallis tests were used to compare TCR metrics between histologic stages. TCRdb's version of the immuneACCESS table is confined to in-frame rearrangements and falls short of the full clone set. An unresolved V gene accounts for under half of the shortfall where checked; the remainder is of unknown origin. V and J calls and clone size come straight from that table; D and trimming were deduced from the DNA. The sample records under 8,500 clones, about four fifths of which are singletons. Jointly, the top ten make up around 8.3% of the sample.

The receptor chain draws on TRBV19 and TRBJ2-7, with 7 junctional bases fitting TRBD1. The source of this sequence is a person between 45 and 65 years old with lung adenocarcinoma. The sequencing sample was made of FFPE invasive lung adenocarcinoma tissue. The sample's cell subset or site label, decoded: frankly invasive lung adenocarcinoma (ADC). The DNA reads as follows: TGTGCCAGTAGTGAATCAGGGGGCTACGAGCAGTACTTC. The resulting protein is CASSESGGYEQYF.